The TCR beta chain described here comes from a study of shared clonotypes between healthy human individuals. TCRdb's copy holds only in-frame clones and misses some; the assay was immunoSEQ multiplex PCR. The sample holds roughly 500,000 clones, 95% to 96% seen once. The CDR3 sequence is 17 residues long. V lost 1 base and J lost 1, with 14 bases in between. Germline V lookup: CDR1 MGHRA, CDR2 YSYEKL. This TCR was sampled from a woman between 25 and 40 years old in good health. This chain uses TRBV4-1 with TRBJ2-1, with D possibly matching TRBD2 (5 bases). Sequencing input: naive CD4+ T cells sorted from blood. As for subset: CD45RA+ positively selected. The CDR3 DNA reads TGCGCCAGCAGCCAAGTTGTAGGGAGCTGGTCCTACAATGAGCAGTTCTTC. Protein: CASSQVVGSWSYNEQFF.